This paragraph covers one T cell receptor (beta chain) sequence. Repertoires were generated with immunoSEQ multiplex PCR, while TCRdb's copy carries only in-frame clones and drops some. This sample has approximately 300,000 clones, with approximately 92% found just once. CDR1 and CDR2 (germline): LNHDA, SQIVND (reference sequence). This CDR3 comprises 17 residues. Trimming cost V 8 bases and J 4 bases, with 24 bases left between them. The data stem from a study of blood T cell repertoires in COVID-19. The rearrangement joins TRBV19 to TRBJ1-5; TRBD1 is a possible D gene (5 bases). The TCR originated in a woman aged 25 to 39 with COVID-19, enrolled during active disease. The sample taken for sequencing was peripheral blood. CDR3 DNA sequence: TGTGCCAGTCATCGGGGGATTGGCTCTTTAGGGAATCAGCCCCAGCATTTT. This translates into CASHRGIGSLGNQPQHF.